The following is a T cell receptor beta chain sequence with its context. TCRdb reassembled clones from the PCR reads with MiXCR. In the table there are around 53,000 clones, approximately 15% of which are singletons. Patients had received no treatment of any kind before thyroid surgery. This record comes from a study of metastatic and nonmetastatic thyroid tumors. Across the study: Blood and tumor or nodule tissue repertoires from malignant and benign thyroid patients were compared.

Trimming shortened V by 6 bases and J by 6 bases, and 17 bases separated the two germline ends. Germline CDR1 DFQATT, CDR2 SNEGSKA (reference sequence). This CDR3 is 13 amino acids long. This TCR came from a female donor with papillary thyroid cancer or a benign thyroid nodule (not recorded which). Some clones in this sample may be carry-over from other donors' samples. Source material: blood. J is TRBJ1-2 and V is TRBV20-1; the D is unclear. CDR3 region: CSALLLYSDGYTF. DNA for the CDR3: TGCAGTGCCCTCCTACTGTATAGTGATGGCTACACCTTC.